The 19 T cell receptor beta chains in this list originate from one sample, sequenced in a study of blood T cell repertoires in COVID-19. Profiled with immunoSEQ multiplex PCR; TCRdb holds only in-frame clones, not every one. The table lists 230,000 or so clones, around 88% of them singletons, with approximately 2.3% in the top ten. Sequencing was carried out using PBMCs or T cells enriched from blood (not recorded which). All receptors derive from a woman in her thirties or forties with acute COVID-19.

The chain uses TRBV7-2 and TRBJ2-7, with D hard to call. V was trimmed by 5 bases and J by 2 bases, leaving 13 bases between them. The CDR3 is 14 residues long. The germline V gene encodes CDR1 SGHTA and CDR2 FQGNSA. This CDR3 is CASSPRSPTYEQYF. The DNA for the CDR3 is TGTGCCAGCAGCCCTAGATCCCCCACCTACGAGCAGTACTTC.

The gene calls are TRBV19 and TRBJ1-4; 8 bases match TRBD1. Germline CDR1 LNHDA, CDR2 SQIVND (reference sequence). The CDR3 covers 14 residues. Trimming cost V 5 bases and J 8 bases; bases outside gene matches: 7. CDR3 amino acids: CASSPQGAPEKLFF. CDR3 in DNA: TGTGCCAGTAGTCCCCAGGGGGCGCCGGAAAAACTGTTTTTT.

This chain uses TRBV9 with TRBJ2-1; TRBD2 is a possible D gene (5 bases). The CDR3 runs to 15 residues. V lost 4 bases to trimming and J lost 6 bases, with 17 bases between them. Germline loops: CDR1 SGDLS, CDR2 YYNGEE. CDR3: CASSPGSDLVNEQFF. CDR3 in DNA: TGTGCCAGCAGCCCAGGTAGCGATTTGGTCAATGAGCAGTTCTTC.

The chain has TRBV3-1 (or the pseudogene TRBV3-2) and TRBJ1-3, with D possibly matching TRBD1 (5 bases). Germline V gene lookup returns CDR1 LGHDT and CDR2 YNNKEL (reference sequence). There are 15 residues in the CDR3. The V and J ends lost 3 bases and 2 bases respectively, with 11 bases between them. DNA for the CDR3: TGTGCCAGCAGCCAGGACACAGTCCCTGGAAACACCATATATTTT. Its translation: CASSQDTVPGNTIYF.

This rearrangement joins TRBV2 to TRBJ2-7; possible D gene TRBD1, 6 bases. V lost 6 bases and J 6 bases, leaving 15 bases between the germline ends. Germline CDR1 and CDR2: SNHLY and FYNNEI. This CDR3 is 13 amino acids long. The CDR3 protein is CASRGHGGSEQYF. DNA for the CDR3: TGTGCCAGCAGGGGACATGGTGGGAGCGAGCAGTACTTC.

The J gene is TRBJ1-5, the V gene TRBV7-2; perhaps TRBD1 as D (6 bases). This CDR3 has 14 residues. Per the germline V gene, CDR1 is SGHTA and CDR2 is FQGNSA. Deletions cut 5 bases from V and 8 bases from J, with 16 bases between. This chain's CDR3 is CASSPEGGLKPQHF. CDR3 DNA: TGTGCCAGCAGCCCCGAGGGGGGGCTAAAGCCCCAGCATTTT.

The chain joins TRBV4-1 to TRBJ2-3; D call uncertain. The V end was cut by 1 base, the J end by 0 bases, with 14 bases between. The CDR3 covers 17 residues. Germline assignment: CDR1 MGHRA and CDR2 YSYEKL. CDR3 sequence reads: CASSQAPIGLSTDTQYF. CDR3 DNA: TGCGCCAGCAGCCAAGCCCCGATCGGGTTAAGCACAGATACGCAGTATTTT.

The J gene is TRBJ1-1, the V gene TRBV7-9; possible D gene TRBD1, 6 bases. This CDR3 comprises 15 residues. Germline-derived CDR1 and CDR2 are SEHNR and FQNEAQ (reference sequence). V shed 0 bases and J shed 11 bases, with 19 bases lying between them. The CDR3 sequence: CASSLAMSGALGAFF. As DNA, the CDR3 is TGTGCCAGCAGCTTAGCAATGTCAGGGGCTTTGGGCGCTTTCTTT.

The chain combines TRBV19 with TRBJ2-1; weak D call: TRBD2 (6 bases). This CDR3 comprises 15 residues. Trimming took 7 bases from V and 2 from J, leaving 15 bases between them. CDR1 LNHDA and CDR2 SQIVND come from the germline V gene (reference sequence). This chain's CDR3 is CASTLGGRTYNEQFF. In DNA, the CDR3 is TGTGCCAGTACCCTCGGGGGTAGAACCTACAATGAGCAGTTCTTC. The whole variable domain, remainder taken from reference TRBV19 and TRBJ2-1, is DGGITQSPKYLFRKEGQNVTLSCEQNLNHDAMYWYRQDPGQGLRLIYYSQIVNDFQKGDIAEGYSVSREKKESFPLTVTSAQKNPTAFYLCASTLGGRTYNEQFFGPGTRLTVL.

This chain uses TRBV20-1 with TRBJ2-5, with 9 nucleotides matching TRBD2. The V gene's germline CDR1 is DFQATT and CDR2 SNEGSKA (reference sequence). J lost 5 bases, V lost 3 bases, and 7 bases had no gene match. The CDR3 is 14 residues long. Here the CDR3 reads CSASASSGAETQYF. Here the CDR3 DNA reads TGCAGTGCTAGTGCGTCTAGCGGGGCGGAGACCCAGTACTTC.

The chain joins TRBV19 to TRBJ1-1; D ambiguous. V lost 1 base, J lost 11 bases, and 26 bases lay in between. CDR3 length equals 17 residues. Germline values: CDR1 LNHDA, CDR2 SQIVND (reference sequence). CDR3 in amino acids: CASSIGPKRAHTWEAFF. The CDR3 DNA reads TGTGCCAGTAGTATAGGGCCCAAGAGGGCTCACACCTGGGAGGCTTTCTTT.

The chain carries TRBV5-4 and TRBJ2-1, with 14 bases identical to TRBD2. Germline trimming cut 5 bases from V and 8 bases from J; bases unmatched to any gene: 9. This CDR3 is built from 16 residues. Germline assignment: CDR1 SGHNT and CDR2 YYREEE (reference sequence). The DNA for the CDR3 is TGTGCCAGCAGGGATGGGACTAGCGGGAGTATGTATGAGCAGTTCTTC. Protein sequence: CASRDGTSGSMYEQFF.

J is TRBJ2-1 and V is TRBV2; 9 bases fit TRBD2. CDR1 and CDR2 (germline): SNHLY, FYNNEI. This CDR3 spans 15 amino acids. With V trimmed by 3 bases and J by 4 bases, 4 bases remained unmatched. CDR3 amino acids: CASSDGRGGYNEQFF. DNA of the CDR3: TGTGCCAGCAGTGATGGGCGGGGGGGATACAATGAGCAGTTCTTC.

The rearrangement uses TRBV7-7 and TRBJ2-5; a weak D match, TRBD1 (6 bases). Trimming left V 5 bases short and J 5 bases short, with 15 bases between. CDR1 is SSHAT and CDR2 is FNYEAQ in the germline V gene (reference sequence). There are 14 residues in the CDR3. CDR3 in DNA: TGTGCCAGCAGCGCCGGATCAAGGGGGGAGACCCAGTACTTC. It translates to CASSAGSRGETQYF.

This rearrangement joins TRBV10-1 to TRBJ1-4, with 8 bases matching TRBD1. The CDR3 sequence is 14 residues long. The V gene end was trimmed by 6 bases and the J gene end by 7 bases; junction bases not matched to a gene: 7. CDR1 and CDR2 from the germline V gene are WNHNN and SYGVQD (reference sequence). DNA of the CDR3: TGCGCCAGCAGGGACAGGGTATATGCTGAAAAACTGTTTTTT. This encodes CASRDRVYAEKLFF.

The chain employs TRBV3-1 (or the pseudogene TRBV3-2) and TRBJ2-5, with TRBD2 as a possible D gene (7 bases). The CDR3 sequence is 18 residues long. Trimming took 3 bases from V and 7 from J, leaving 27 bases between them. Germline V gene lookup returns CDR1 LGHDT and CDR2 YNNKEL (reference sequence). The CDR3 protein is CASSHLSFGGPKFGTQYF. For the CDR3, the DNA is TGTGCCAGCAGCCACTTGTCCTTCGGGGGGCCCAAGTTCGGGACCCAGTACTTC.

This chain joins TRBV3-1 (or the pseudogene TRBV3-2) and TRBJ1-2; a possible D gene is TRBD1 (5 bases). The CDR3 extends over 12 amino acids. Trimming took off 4 bases at V and 4 bases at J, with 7 bases between the two ends. Per the germline V gene, CDR1 is LGHDT and CDR2 is YNNKEL (reference sequence). CDR3 DNA: TGTGCCAGCAGCCTACAGGCCTATGGCTACACCTTC. It is translated as CASSLQAYGYTF.

The V call is TRBV11-3, the J call TRBJ1-2; 8 bases fit TRBD1. The V gene's germline CDR1 is SGHNT and CDR2 YENEEA. The V segment lost 7 bases and the J segment 8 bases; nucleotides outside the gene matches: 12. The CDR3 length is 14 residues. The CDR3 spells CASKGQGTSGGYTF. The CDR3 nucleotides read TGTGCCAGCAAAGGACAGGGTACAAGCGGGGGCTACACCTTC.

This clone was seen just once. The chain uses TRBV6-5 and TRBJ2-7, with 11 bases that match TRBD1. V shed 6 bases and J 3 bases; nucleotides not matched to a gene: 7. Germline loops: CDR1 MNHEY, CDR2 SVGAGI. This CDR3 region has 15 residues. The CDR3 loop reads CASSPGQGGYYEQYF. CDR3 nucleotide sequence: TGTGCCAGCAGCCCGGGACAGGGGGGGTACTACGAGCAGTACTTC.